What follows describes a single T cell receptor beta chain. The CDR3 has 14 amino acids. Germline CDR1 reads MNHNS; CDR2 reads SASEGT. V lost 3 bases, J lost 0 bases, and 9 bases lay in between. The source of the sample is a study of blood T cell repertoires in COVID-19. Repertoires were generated with immunoSEQ multiplex PCR, while TCRdb's copy carries only in-frame clones and drops some. This sample has about 190,000 clones, with roughly 80% found just once. Material: peripheral blood. The TCR comes from a man in his fifties or sixties who had recovered from COVID-19. The chain carries TRBV6-1 and TRBJ2-7; D not certain. CDR3 amino acids: CASSEAALSYEQYF. CDR3 in DNA: TGTGCCAGCAGTGAGGCAGCGCTCTCCTACGAGCAGTACTTC.